This T cell receptor beta chain was retrieved from a study of early T cells in non-severe SARS-CoV-2 infection. Study results and limitations: Comparison of clonotypes with VDJdb favored anti-spike CD8 responses while missing private and CD4 specificities.

The V gene's germline CDR1 is DFQATT and CDR2 SNEGSKA (reference sequence). This CDR3 comprises 13 residues. V was cut by 5 bases and J by 2 bases, with 12 bases left in between. Notes on this clonotype: Antigen specificity is unknown.

Attachment of unique molecular identifiers was made to individual cDNA molecules. TCRdb used MiXCR to reprocess the 5' RACE reads, holding one entry per CDR3 protein. The sample holds approximately 89,000 distinct CDR3 sequences, roughly 13% seen once. The rearrangement uses TRBV20-1 and TRBJ1-2; no clear D. The sequencing input was whole blood. The origin of this receptor is an adult who was a healthcare worker with PCR-confirmed SARS-CoV-2 infection or an uninfected control (not recorded which). The DNA for the CDR3 is TGCAGTGCTTCTTTGGGTCTAAACTATGGCTACACCTTC. Translated, it gives CSASLGLNYGYTF.